This T cell receptor (beta chain) is drawn from a study of blood T cell repertoires in COVID-19. Produced via immunoSEQ multiplex PCR; TCRdb's table is partial and in-frame only. The sample carries over 200,000 clones, 87% recorded once. The CDR3 is made up of 14 amino acids. The V gene's germline CDR1 is MNHEY and CDR2 SVGEGT. The V and J ends lost 4 bases and 6 bases, in that order; junction bases with no gene match: 7. The sequenced sample consisted of PBMCs or T cells enriched from blood (not recorded which). The gene calls are TRBV6-2 or TRBV6-3 and TRBJ2-7, with TRBD1 identical over 9 bases. This sequence originates from a man under 40 who had recovered from COVID-19. DNA of the CDR3: TGTGCCAGCAGTTCGGGACAGGGTATTAGCGAGCAGTACTTC. It translates to CASSSGQGISEQYF.